These T cell receptor beta chains were read from a single sample in a study of OX40 agonist ivuxolimab in advanced cancers. Here immunoSEQ multiplex PCR was the method, and the copy in TCRdb shows in-frame clones only, minus some. Among roughly 70,000 clones listed, about 85% were seen once. Sequencing was performed on CD4+ or CD8+ T cells sorted from blood, taken in a trial of the OX40 agonist ivuxolimab. These receptors were taken from an adult with an advanced solid tumor such as melanoma, head and neck, liver or kidney cancer. Each CDR3 is given with its conserved first and last residue. D genes are given only for firm matches. Clone size, where shown, is once, few, many, or a class for clones that have expanded.

abundance	v_gene	d_gene	j_gene	CDR3nt	CDR3aa
-	TRBV6-5	-	TRBJ2-5	TGTGCCAGCAGGAGAGGGGGGGTAGGGCAAGAGACCCAGTACTTC	CASRRGGVGQETQYF
-	TRBV28	-	TRBJ2-1	TGTGCCAGCAGTTGGGACTCTAGCTCCTACAATGAGCAGTTCTTC	CASSWDSSSYNEQFF
-	TRBV2	-	TRBJ1-1	TGTGCCAGCAGTCAACGACAGGTTCACACTGAAGCTTTCTTT	CASSQRQVHTEAFF
-	TRBV2	TRBD1	TRBJ2-7	TGTGCCAGCAGTGAAAACGGACAGGGAACGTGGGAGCAGTACTTC	CASSENGQGTWEQYF
-	TRBV6-6	TRBD1	TRBJ1-5	TGTGCCAGCAGTCCGGACAGGGGCAATCAGCCCCAGCATTTT	CASSPDRGNQPQHF
-	TRBV2	TRBD1	TRBJ1-3	TGTGCCAATGGGGACAGGAGGGCTGGAAACACCATATATTTT	CANGDRRAGNTIYF
-	TRBV5-1	-	TRBJ2-2	TGCGCCAGCAGCTTCCGGGGGTCGGACACCGGGGAGCTGTTTTTT	CASSFRGSDTGELFF
-	TRBV11-2	TRBD1	TRBJ1-3	TGTGCCAGCAGCCCCAAGGGGGCGAGGGGAAACACCATATATTTT	CASSPKGARGNTIYF
few	TRBV6-6	-	TRBJ1-5	TGTGCCAGCAGTCTCCTGAATTATAGCAATCAGCCCCAGCATTTT	CASSLLNYSNQPQHF
once	TRBV18	TRBD1	TRBJ2-1	TGTGCCAGCTCACCGATTGGGACAGGGAATAATGAGCAGTTCTTC	CASSPIGTGNNEQFF
few	TRBV28	-	TRBJ2-3	TGTGCCAGCAGTTGGGGCAGGGGAACAGATACGCAGTATTTT	CASSWGRGTDTQYF
once	TRBV6-1	TRBD1	TRBJ1-6	TGTGCCAGCACCTCAGGACAGGGGTGGAATTCACCCCTCCACTTT	CASTSGQGWNSPLHF
-	TRBV5-1	TRBD1	TRBJ1-4	TGCGCCAGCAGGCCCGGACAGGGGAACGAAAAACTGTTTTTT	CASRPGQGNEKLFF
-	TRBV5-5	-	TRBJ1-4	TGTGCCAGCAGCTTGGGGGCAACTAATGAAAAACTGTTTTTT	CASSLGATNEKLFF
-	TRBV18	TRBD1	TRBJ2-6	TGTGCCAGCTCACCCGCGGGACAGGGTTCTGGGGCCAACGTCCTGACTTTC	CASSPAGQGSGANVLTF
-	TRBV7-2	-	TRBJ1-5	TGTGCCAGCAGCGCCACCCGACAGCCGCCCCAGCATTTT	CASSATRQPPQHF
-	TRBV7-2	TRBD2	TRBJ2-2	TGTGCCAGCAGCTTAGTGCCTAGCGGGGGGGCGAACACCGGGGAGCTGTTTTTT	CASSLVPSGGANTGELFF
-	TRBV6-1	-	TRBJ1-5	TGTGCCAGCAGTGAACTCGGTCAGCCCCAGCATTTT	CASSELGQPQHF
-	TRBV30	TRBD1	TRBJ1-1	TGTGCCTGGAGTGTACTTGACAGGGGGTTCACTGAAGCTTTCTTT	CAWSVLDRGFTEAFF
-	TRBV7-3	-	TRBJ2-7	TGTGCCAGCAGCTTAGAATCAGGGGAGAGGTACGAGCAGTACTTC	CASSLESGERYEQYF